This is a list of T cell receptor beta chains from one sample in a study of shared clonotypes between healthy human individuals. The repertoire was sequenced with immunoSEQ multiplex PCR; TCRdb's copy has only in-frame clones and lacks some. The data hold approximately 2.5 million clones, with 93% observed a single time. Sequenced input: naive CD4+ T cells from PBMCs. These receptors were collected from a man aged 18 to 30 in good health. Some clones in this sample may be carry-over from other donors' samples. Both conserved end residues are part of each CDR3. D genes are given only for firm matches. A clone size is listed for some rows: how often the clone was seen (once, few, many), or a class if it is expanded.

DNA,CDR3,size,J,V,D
TGTGCCAGCTCACTATCCCCCTTAGCGGGAGCAGAGACCCAGTACTTC,CASSLSPLAGAETQYF,NA,TRBJ2-5,TRBV18,TRBD2
TGTGCCAGCAAGGGCGTGTCTGCCGACGAGCAGTACTTC,CASKGVSADEQYF,NA,TRBJ2-7,TRBV6-1,NA
TGCGCCAGCAGTCCCGGTTTATTCAATCAGCCCCAGCATTTT,CASSPGLFNQPQHF,NA,TRBJ1-5,TRBV5-1,NA
TGTGCCAGCAGCTCCAGCCACGAGCAGTACTTC,CASSSSHEQYF,NA,TRBJ2-7,TRBV5-4,NA
TGTGCCAGCAGCTCTCAATACCTTAGCGGGCGCTCCTACAATGAGCAGTTCTTC,CASSSQYLSGRSYNEQFF,NA,TRBJ2-1,TRBV7-9,TRBD2
TGTGCCAGCAGCTTAGTACGGACTAGCGGGAGGGGAACAGATACGCAGTATTTT,CASSLVRTSGRGTDTQYF,NA,TRBJ2-3,TRBV7-3,TRBD2
TGTGCCAGCAGTTACCTAGCGGGAGGGGTGATGAACGAGCAGTACTTC,CASSYLAGGVMNEQYF,NA,TRBJ2-7,TRBV6-6,TRBD2
TGCGCCAGCAGCCTATCCCCCCAGGGAGATCTTTACGAGCAGTACTTC,CASSLSPQGDLYEQYF,NA,TRBJ2-7,TRBV4-3,NA
TGTGCCTGGACCCTATCGGCACAGAGGAACACTGAAGCTTTCTTT,CAWTLSAQRNTEAFF,NA,TRBJ1-1,TRBV30,NA
TGTGCCTGGAGTGGCAGGCTCAGGACTGAAGCTTTCTTT,CAWSGRLRTEAFF,NA,TRBJ1-1,TRBV30,NA
TGTGCCAGCAGGCGGACTAGCGGGAGGGATACCTACAATGAGCAGTTCTTC,CASRRTSGRDTYNEQFF,NA,TRBJ2-1,TRBV7-9,TRBD2
TGTGCCAGCAGTGTTCGGAGACTGAACACTGAAGCTTTCTTT,CASSVRRLNTEAFF,NA,TRBJ1-1,TRBV2,NA
TGTGCCAGCTCACCCATCGTAGGGATCAATGAGCAGTTCTTC,CASSPIVGINEQFF,NA,TRBJ2-1,TRBV18,NA
TGTGCCAGCAGCGAAACAGGCGGGAACACTGAAGCTTTCTTT,CASSETGGNTEAFF,NA,TRBJ1-1,TRBV9,NA
TGTGCCAGCAGCTTGGGAGGGATTGAAAACATTCAGTACTTC,CASSLGGIENIQYF,once,TRBJ2-4,TRBV7-3,TRBD2
TGCGCCAGCAGCTCAGGTGGGGAGGGGGAAAAACTGTTTTTT,CASSSGGEGEKLFF,NA,TRBJ1-4,TRBV5-1,NA
TGCGCCAGCAGCTCATTCACTAGCGCCGGGCCAGATACGCAGTATTTT,CASSSFTSAGPDTQYF,NA,TRBJ2-3,TRBV5-1,TRBD2
TGTGCCAGCAATTCGGGTCAACGCCTATACAATGAGCAGTTCTTC,CASNSGQRLYNEQFF,NA,TRBJ2-1,TRBV5-8,NA
TGTGCCAGCAGCTCTGGGACTAGCGGGAAACCCTACGAGCAGTACTTC,CASSSGTSGKPYEQYF,NA,TRBJ2-7,TRBV5-4,TRBD2
TGTGCCTGGAGTGTTGGGGCAGGGCGTAACACAGATACGCAGTATTTT,CAWSVGAGRNTDTQYF,NA,TRBJ2-3,TRBV30,NA
TGCGCCAGCAGCCAAGATTCACCCAGATTAAGCTCCTATAATTCACCCCTCCACTTT,CASSQDSPRLSSYNSPLHF,NA,TRBJ1-6,TRBV4-3,NA
TGTGCCGGCAGCCAAGGTTTCACCGGGGAGCTGTTTTTT,CAGSQGFTGELFF,once,TRBJ2-2,TRBV7-3,NA
TGTGCCAGCAGACCTCTAGGGGACACCGCGAACACCGGGGAGCTGTTTTTT,CASRPLGDTANTGELFF,NA,TRBJ2-2,TRBV27,NA
TGTGCCAGCTCACCACTTCAGTCAGCTCCCGAGCAGTACTTC,CASSPLQSAPEQYF,NA,TRBJ2-7,TRBV18,NA
TGTGCCAGCAGCCCAAGGACCGAGAGCACCGGGGAGCTGTTTTTT,CASSPRTESTGELFF,NA,TRBJ2-2,TRBV9,NA
TGTGCCAGCAGTCCCTATCTGAACACTGAAGCTTTCTTT,CASSPYLNTEAFF,NA,TRBJ1-1,TRBV6-5,NA